What follows are 27 T cell receptor beta chains derived from one specimen sequenced in a study of T-cell memory formation after mild COVID-19 (dated by TCRdb to about 2021). Libraries were built with 5' RACE. Sequencing took place on an Illumina NovaSeq 6000. TCRdb's own reprocessing of the public reads used fastp at Q25 and MiXCR and kept productive beta chains. Identical CDR3 proteins give one entry, which carries the most common genes and DNA. The sample table lists some 450,000 distinct CDR3 sequences, more than 15% of them with a count of one. The top ten hold about 22% of the sample. Sequenced input: PBMCs or a T cell subset sorted from them (not recorded which). These receptors all stem from a man younger than 35 who had mild COVID-19 (a few samples of this study predate the infection). The sample titles of this study are shuffled in the database, so cell type and time point are left out; the donor was told from shared clones.

This clonotype came up a few times. CDR3 nucleotides: TGTGCCAGCATTGGGGGGGTTGAAGCTTTCTTT. It encodes CASIGGVEAFF. The gene calls are TRBV7-9 and TRBJ1-1; the D gene is possibly TRBD1 (5 bases). There are 11 residues in the CDR3. The V end lost 7 bases, the J end lost 7 bases, and 10 bases lay between the germline ends. The germline V gene encodes CDR1 SEHNR and CDR2 FQNEAQ (reference sequence).

There are a few counts of this clonotype. The chain is built from TRBV6-5 and TRBJ1-1; weak D call: TRBD1 (5 bases). V was trimmed by 2 bases and J by 6 bases, leaving 13 bases between them. The CDR3 loop spans 14 amino acids. CDR1 is MNHEY and CDR2 is SVGAGI in the germline V gene. CDR3 bases: TGTGCCAGCAGTTACGCGGGGGAGATAGCTGAAGCTTTCTTT. This sequence encodes CASSYAGEIAEAFF.

The chain combines TRBV27 with TRBJ1-6; D ambiguous. The germline gives CDR1 MNHEY, CDR2 SMNVEV (reference sequence). The CDR3 is 15 amino acids. With 2 bases removed from V and 9 bases from J, the gap between germline ends came to 14 bases. The CDR3 DNA reads TGTGCCAGCAGTTTAATACCGGCCGGTGGTTCACCCCTCCACTTT. It encodes CASSLIPAGGSPLHF.

There are a few counts of this clonotype. The chain has TRBV7-8 and TRBJ2-3; TRBD1 agrees at 8 bases. The CDR3 spans 13 residues. V was pared by 1 base and J by 14 bases, with 8 bases of the junction left unmatched. Germline assignment: CDR1 SGHVS and CDR2 FQNEAQ. The CDR3 coding sequence is TGTGCCAGCAGCTTAGTTCGGGGACAGGATGTGTATTTT. Encoded protein: CASSLVRGQDVYF.

This clonotype has a handful of counts. The chain uses TRBV20-1 and TRBJ2-2; 9 bases map to TRBD2. Germline CDR1 and CDR2: DFQATT and SNEGSKA (reference sequence). With 4 bases clipped from V and 4 bases from J, the junction kept 4 bases outside the gene matches. The CDR3 is made up of 14 amino acids. CDR3 nucleotides: TGCAGTGCTACTAGCGGGGATTTCACCGGGGAGCTGTTTTTT. This sequence encodes CSATSGDFTGELFF.

The DNA for the CDR3 is TGTGCCAGCAGTTTCGGTGAGGGAAACTATGGCTACACCTTC. Its protein product is CASSFGEGNYGYTF. The chain has TRBV12-3 or TRBV12-4 and TRBJ1-2, with D unresolved. The V and J ends lost 3 bases and 2 bases respectively, with 10 bases between them. The CDR3 length is 14 residues.

This clonotype has more than one count but fewer than ten. The rearrangement links TRBV6-1 to TRBJ2-1; TRBD2 might be the D (5 bases). Trimming removed 6 bases at V and 4 bases at J, with 10 bases between. This CDR3 comprises 13 residues. The germline V gene has CDR1 MNHNS and CDR2 SASEGT. For the CDR3, the DNA is TGTGCCAGCAGCCCGGACTGGTACAATGAGCAGTTCTTC. The encoded protein is CASSPDWYNEQFF.

The chain is built from TRBV12-3 or TRBV12-4 and TRBJ1-5, with D possibly being TRBD1 (5 bases). The CDR3 extends over 12 amino acids. V dropped 3 bases and J dropped 10 bases, with 10 bases sitting between them. The CDR3 protein is CASSLRRGPQHF. The CDR3 region has the DNA TGTGCCAGCAGTTTGAGGAGGGGCCCCCAGCATTTT.

This chain connects TRBV4-1 to TRBJ1-5, with D unclear. V lost 0 bases to trimming and J lost 11 bases, with 8 bases between them. The CDR3 spans 12 residues. The germline V gene encodes CDR1 MGHRA and CDR2 YSYEKL. The CDR3 DNA reads TGCGCCAGCAGCCAAGAGGGGTACGCCCAGCATTTT. Amino acid sequence: CASSQEGYAQHF.

This clonotype was counted many times. V is TRBV11-1 and J is TRBJ2-2; 8 bases align to TRBD1. J gave up 5 bases and V 5 bases, and 7 bases lay outside the gene matches. The CDR3 sequence is 15 residues long. Germline V gene lookup returns CDR1 SGHAT and CDR2 FQDESV (reference sequence). CDR3 in amino acids: CASSPRTGRTGELFF. CDR3 DNA sequence: TGTGCCAGCAGCCCTCGGACAGGGAGGACCGGGGAGCTGTTTTTT.

The chain carries TRBV30 and TRBJ2-2, with 8 bases aligning to TRBD1. The CDR3 is made up of 15 amino acids. V lost 5 bases, J lost 0 bases, and 5 bases stayed unmatched. Germline V gene data show CDR1 as GTSNPN and CDR2 as SVGIG (reference sequence). The CDR3 protein is CAWAGQGANTGELFF. DNA for the CDR3: TGTGCCTGGGCCGGACAGGGAGCGAACACCGGGGAGCTGTTTTTT.

The rearrangement joins TRBV5-1 to TRBJ2-4; 7 bases match TRBD2. After removal of 4 bases from V and 6 bases from J, the junction contained 16 bases not matched to a gene. In germline, CDR1 is SGHRS, CDR2 YFSETQ. The CDR3 consists of 17 residues. CDR3 region: CASSKLAAAGTSNIQYF. CDR3 nucleotides: TGCGCCAGCAGCAAGCTAGCGGCGGCCGGTACGTCAAACATTCAGTACTTC. Supplemented by reference TRBV5-1 and TRBJ2-4, the full variable domain reads KAGVTQTPRYLIKTRGQQVTLSCSPISGHRSVSWYQQTPGQGLQFLFEYFSETQRNKGNFPGRFSGRQFSNSRSEMNVSTLELGDSALYLCASSKLAAAGTSNIQYFGAGTRLSVL.

The rearrangement uses TRBV24-1 and TRBJ2-3; TRBD2 agrees at 9 bases. Unmatched junction bases numbered 16, after V lost 3 bases and J lost 10 bases. Germline lookup yields CDR1 KGHDR and CDR2 SFDVKD. The CDR3 runs 17 residues. CDR3 bases: TGTGCCACCAGTGATCCTGAGATAGCGGGGGAGTATTCTGCGCAGTATTTT. It encodes CATSDPEIAGEYSAQYF.

This clonotype was detected only a few times. V is TRBV5-1 and J is TRBJ2-7; TRBD2 matches at 7 bases. V lost 7 bases, J lost 0 bases, and 4 bases stayed unmatched. Germline V lookup: CDR1 SGHRS, CDR2 YFSETQ. This CDR3 comprises 13 residues. The CDR3 reads CASHSGASYEQYF. The CDR3 DNA follows: TGCGCCAGCCACAGCGGGGCCTCCTACGAGCAGTACTTC.

Ten or more counts support this clonotype. The chain employs TRBV6-5 and TRBJ2-1, with 7 bases aligning to TRBD1. The CDR3 covers 14 residues. Germline CDR1 and CDR2: MNHEY and SVGAGI. After removal of 6 bases from V and 1 base from J, the junction contained 3 bases not matched to a gene. The CDR3 DNA reads as TGTGCCAGCAGCCGACAGGGATCCTACAATGAGCAGTTCTTC. Amino acid sequence: CASSRQGSYNEQFF.

This clonotype came up a few times. The chain recombines TRBV12-3 or TRBV12-4 with TRBJ2-2; D is undetermined. The CDR3 is 14 amino acids. The germline V and J ends were trimmed by 6 bases and 4 bases, with 12 bases remaining between them. DNA for the CDR3: TGTGCCAGCAGCCTAAAACGGGCCACCGGGGAGCTGTTTTTT. Translated: CASSLKRATGELFF.

This clonotype was seen a handful of times. This chain uses TRBV28 with TRBJ1-1, with TRBD1 identical over 9 bases. The CDR3 runs to 15 residues. Germline V gene data show CDR1 as MDHEN and CDR2 as SYDVKM. The V and J ends lost 8 bases and 0 bases, in that order; junction bases with no gene match: 7. As DNA, the CDR3 is TGTGCCAGCGGGGACAGGGTGTCCGTGAACACTGAAGCTTTCTTT. Encoded protein: CASGDRVSVNTEAFF.

This clonotype was seen a handful of times. This chain links TRBV18 with TRBJ2-7, with 10 bases that match TRBD1. Germline lookup yields CDR1 KGHSH and CDR2 LQKENI. This CDR3 comprises 15 residues. V trimming: 4 bases; J trimming: 3 bases; junction bases outside the gene matches: 6. The CDR3 bases are TGTGCCAGCTCACGCGGGACAGGGGATCTCTACGAGCAGTACGTC. Its protein is CASSRGTGDLYEQYV.

The J gene is TRBJ1-2, the V gene TRBV29-1, with 9 bases matching TRBD1. This CDR3 region has 12 residues. Unmatched junction bases numbered 7, after V lost 5 bases and J lost 9 bases. CDR1 and CDR2 (germline): SQVTM, ANQGSEA. CDR3: CSVYGQGLRYTF. CDR3 nucleotides: TGCAGCGTTTACGGACAGGGGCTCCGCTACACCTTC.

There are a few counts of this clonotype. The chain has TRBV12-3 or TRBV12-4 and TRBJ1-5; TRBD1 matches at 7 bases. This CDR3 region has 14 residues. V dropped 6 bases and J dropped 4; count of bases not matched to a gene: 6. This CDR3 is CASSTDRANQPQHF. The DNA for the CDR3 is TGTGCCAGCAGCACCGACAGGGCAAATCAGCCCCAGCATTTT.

This clonotype was counted between two and nine times. V gene TRBV4-1 combines with J gene TRBJ1-6; D unclear. V dropped 6 bases and J dropped 7 bases, with 13 bases sitting between them. The CDR3 extends over 14 amino acids. In germline, CDR1 is MGHRA, CDR2 YSYEKL. In DNA form, the CDR3 reads TGCGCCAGCAGTGGAGGGCGTTGGAATTCACCCCTCCACTTT. Protein: CASSGGRWNSPLHF.

This clonotype was counted between two and nine times. The chain employs TRBV4-3 and TRBJ2-1; D call uncertain. This CDR3 contains 13 residues. The V gene's germline CDR1 is LGHNA and CDR2 YSLEER. V was cut by 0 bases and J by 10 bases, with 10 bases left in between. The CDR3 region has the DNA TGCGCCAGCAGCCAAGAATATGTCCGGGAGCAGTTCTTC. It yields the protein CASSQEYVREQFF.

This chain links TRBV5-1 with TRBJ2-1; 9 bases map to TRBD2. Trimming removed 4 bases from V and 8 bases from J; junction bases left unmatched: 4. There are 13 residues in the CDR3. Germline V gene sequence: CDR1 SGHRS, CDR2 YFSETQ. For the CDR3, the DNA is TGCGCCAGCAGCAGAGGGACTAGCCATGAGCAGTTCTTC. Its translation: CASSRGTSHEQFF.

This clonotype was seen a handful of times. The genes are TRBV29-1 and TRBJ1-1; D possibly corresponds to TRBD1 (5 bases). The length of the CDR3 is 13 residues. Trimming cost V 3 bases and J 1 base, with 9 bases left between them. Germline CDR1 SQVTM, CDR2 ANQGSEA. CDR3 nucleotide sequence: TGCAGCGTTGAGGGGCGCGAGAACACTGAAGCTTTCTTT. Residues: CSVEGRENTEAFF.

The genes are TRBV12-3 or TRBV12-4 and TRBJ2-3; D is undetermined. Trimming took 7 bases from V and 5 from J, leaving 10 bases between them. The CDR3 sequence is 12 residues long. The CDR3 coding sequence is TGTGCCAGCATAAAAGGCGGAGATACGCAGTATTTT. Protein product: CASIKGGDTQYF.

This chain joins TRBV27 and TRBJ1-1; D gene uncertain. V gave up 6 bases and J gave up 10 bases, with 24 bases separating them. The CDR3 extends over 15 amino acids. Germline CDR1 and CDR2: MNHEY and SMNVEV (reference sequence). The CDR3 region has the DNA TGTGCCAGCAGCCCTTCCCCCCTTACCCCAGTCCTAGCTTTCTTT. This translates into CASSPSPLTPVLAFF.

V usage is TRBV28 and J usage is TRBJ2-5; possible D gene TRBD1, 6 bases. The germline gives CDR1 MDHEN, CDR2 SYDVKM. V dropped 6 bases and J dropped 1 base, with 12 bases sitting between them. CDR3 length: 14 amino acids. The DNA for the CDR3 is TGTGCCAGCAGCTCGGGACAAAGCCAAGAGACCCAGTACTTC. It codes for CASSSGQSQETQYF.